This entry lists 4 T cell receptor beta chains sequenced from one sample in a study of human T cells and chemical hapten exposure. Time point here: healthy volunteer bleed at 6 weeks. Whole blood, unfractionated, served as the material for total RNA extraction. TCRdb re-called the RACE reads through MiXCR, storing one row per CDR3 protein. The sample has around 35,000 distinct CDR3 sequences; around 5.5% are singletons. The sequenced sample consisted of whole blood. These receptors all stem from a human donor in good health. Some clones in this sample may be carry-over from other donors' samples.

This clonotype showed up just a few times. CDR3 residues: CASSPDRDRRGYTF. For the CDR3, the DNA is TGTGCCAGCAGTCCTGACAGGGATCGGCGCGGCTACACCTTC. The chain couples TRBV6-6 to TRBJ1-2, with 7 bases that match TRBD1. This CDR3 comprises 14 residues. Germline loops: CDR1 MNHNY, CDR2 SVGAGI (reference sequence). V lost 5 bases, J lost 8 bases, and 11 bases stayed unmatched.

In its sample, this clonotype was seen many times. The chain joins TRBV10-1 to TRBJ1-1, with TRBD1 matching over 9 bases. Trimming removed 8 bases from V and 3 bases from J; junction bases left unmatched: 10. The germline gives CDR1 WNHNN, CDR2 SYGVQD (reference sequence). This CDR3 is 15 amino acids long. DNA for the CDR3: TGCGCCAGCGGATTATTACAGGGGGCGCACACTGAAGCTTTCTTT. Amino acid sequence: CASGLLQGAHTEAFF.

The chain carries TRBV30 and TRBJ2-4, with no clear D. This CDR3 is built from 14 residues. Deletions cut 0 bases from V and 1 base from J, with 7 bases between. In germline, CDR1 is GTSNPN, CDR2 SVGIG (reference sequence). The CDR3 coding sequence is TGTGCCTGGAGTGTACAAGATGCCAAAAACATTCAGTACTTC. This encodes CAWSVQDAKNIQYF.

With regard to this clonotype: This may arise from a read error, as a much more abundant clone is one base away. The chain uses TRBV30 and TRBJ2-5, with D unresolved. The V gene lost 4 bases and the J gene lost 4 bases, with 13 bases spanning the gap. The CDR3 is 13 amino acids. Germline V CDR1 and CDR2: GTSNPN, SVGIG (reference sequence). CDR3 bases: TGTGCCTGGAATGTATTTGTCGGAGAGACCCAGTACTTC. Protein product: CAWNVFVGETQYF.